One sample yielded the 14 T cell receptor beta chains listed below, sequenced in a study of CD8 T cells in ankylosing spondylitis. Study findings and constraints: The study identified a TCR beta motif of roughly eight highly homologous variants that appeared characteristic of ankylosing spondylitis blood.

Their specific antigens are unknown. TCRdb recomputed calls from the 5' RACE reads with MiXCR, one row per CDR3 protein. The sample includes 750,000 to 850,000 distinct CDR3 sequences, approximately 12% of them seen just once. Sequences were obtained from blood, either unsorted or a sorted T cell fraction (not recorded which). These TCRs come from a male donor with ankylosing spondylitis.

There are a few counts of this clonotype. The chain is built from TRBV20-1 and TRBJ1-6; D is perhaps TRBD1 (5 bases). V was pared by 0 bases and J by 7 bases, with 13 bases between. The CDR3 spans 15 residues. Germline V gene sequence: CDR1 DFQATT, CDR2 SNEGSKA (reference sequence). CDR3 protein: CSARDGGLTNSPLHF. CDR3 sequence (DNA): TGCAGTGCTAGAGATGGGGGGTTAACAAATTCACCCCTCCACTTT.

This clonotype has ten or more counts. The CDR3 coding sequence is TGTGCCAGCAGCGTAGGGGGCACTGAAGCTTTCTTT. Amino acids: CASSVGGTEAFF. The chain couples TRBV9 to TRBJ1-1; D uncertain. V was pared by 0 bases and J by 4 bases, with 4 bases between. Germline V CDR1 and CDR2: SGDLS, YYNGEE. The CDR3 extends over 12 amino acids.

V usage is TRBV7-2 and J usage is TRBJ2-7; D gene unclear. This CDR3 region has 9 residues. Germline CDR1 reads SGHTA; CDR2 reads FQGNSA. V lost 6 bases to trimming and J lost 5 bases, with 2 bases between them. This chain's CDR3 is CASSNEQYF. In DNA form, the CDR3 reads TGTGCCAGCAGTAACGAGCAGTACTTC.

This clonotype was found many times. The chain has TRBV5-1 and TRBJ2-1; D gene uncertain. Trimming cost V 4 bases and J 2 bases, with 10 bases left between them. CDR3 size: 14 residues. Germline V gene sequence: CDR1 SGHRS, CDR2 YFSETQ. CDR3 nucleotides: TGCGCCAGCAGCCCGGAACCGCCCTACAATGAGCAGTTCTTC. This gives the protein CASSPEPPYNEQFF.

This clonotype has just a few counts. The rearrangement uses TRBV20-1 and TRBJ2-1, with D perhaps TRBD1 (6 bases). The length of the CDR3 is 12 residues. Germline-derived CDR1 and CDR2 are DFQATT and SNEGSKA (reference sequence). The CDR3 reads CRGQSPYNEQFF. The CDR3 nucleotides are TGCAGAGGACAGTCACCTTACAATGAGCAGTTCTTC.

The genes are TRBV20-1 and TRBJ2-3; D may be TRBD2 (7 bases). The CDR3 is 16 amino acids. The V end was cut by 0 bases, the J end by 2 bases, with 15 bases between. Germline CDR1 is DFQATT and CDR2 is SNEGSKA (reference sequence). In nucleotides, the CDR3 is TGCAGTGCTAGAGATTCGAGGGGGGGCTACACAGATACGCAGTATTTT. It yields the protein CSARDSRGGYTDTQYF.

Ten or more counts support this clonotype. The V call is TRBV15, the J call TRBJ1-4; D unresolved. The CDR3 is made up of 16 amino acids. Between the trimmed V and J ends, which lost 0 bases and 0 bases, there was a span of 8 bases. The germline V gene encodes CDR1 LNHNV and CDR2 YYDKDF (reference sequence). The DNA for the CDR3 is TGTGCCACCAGCAGAGATAAAGCCGCAACTAATGAAAAACTGTTTTTT. Amino acids: CATSRDKAATNEKLFF.

This clonotype was recorded a few times. The J gene is TRBJ2-1, the V gene TRBV6-2 or TRBV6-3; 8 bases match TRBD2. Trimming took 7 bases from V and 4 from J; bases not matched to a gene: 9. This CDR3 comprises 15 residues. Germline V gene data show CDR1 as MNHEY and CDR2 as SVGEGT. The CDR3 loop reads CASTPRASGYNEQFF. In DNA, the CDR3 is TGTGCCAGCACCCCTAGGGCTAGCGGGTACAATGAGCAGTTCTTC.

Worth noting for this clonotype: This may be a read error, as it is one base from a much larger clone. V usage is TRBV5-1 and J usage is TRBJ2-1; D is unresolved. The CDR3 sequence is 15 residues long. Germline-derived CDR1 and CDR2 are SGHRS and YFSETQ. The V end was cut by 4 bases, the J end by 4 bases, with 15 bases between. The CDR3 loop reads CASSPGAARYNEQFF. The CDR3 nucleotides are TGCGCCAGCAGCCCGGGCGCCGCGCGATACAATGAGCAGTTCTTC.

V is TRBV5-1 and J is TRBJ2-5; D is unclear. The V gene lost 7 bases and the J gene lost 5 bases, with 18 bases spanning the gap. CDR3 length: 14 residues. Per the germline V gene, CDR1 is SGHRS and CDR2 is YFSETQ. CDR3 protein: CASGALGSVETQYF. CDR3 coding DNA: TGCGCCAGCGGAGCCCTTGGCTCTGTGGAGACCCAGTACTTC.

In this sample, this clonotype turned up a few times. The V and J genes are TRBV5-1 and TRBJ2-5; perhaps TRBD1 as D (5 bases). The ends were cut back, 4 bases at V and 4 bases at J, with 17 bases in the middle. CDR1 SGHRS and CDR2 YFSETQ come from the germline V gene. The CDR3 totals 15 residues. The CDR3: CASSIARGFGETQYF. CDR3 nucleotides: TGCGCCAGCAGCATAGCTAGGGGTTTTGGAGAGACCCAGTACTTC.

In its sample, this clonotype was seen a few times. The V and J genes are TRBV4-1 and TRBJ2-3; 8 bases agree with TRBD2. The CDR3 totals 15 residues. Germline V gene sequence: CDR1 MGHRA, CDR2 YSYEKL. Trimming took 4 bases from V and 5 from J; bases not matched to a gene: 8. The CDR3 nucleotides are TGCGCCAGCAGCCCCGGTGGACGGGAGGGAGATACGCAGTATTTT. Encoded protein: CASSPGGREGDTQYF.

This clonotype was counted many times. This chain uses TRBV10-3 with TRBJ1-2, with a weak D call TRBD1 (5 bases). This CDR3 has 16 residues. The ends were cut back, 2 bases at V and 4 bases at J, with 17 bases in the middle. Germline CDR1 is ENHRY and CDR2 is SYGVKD. The chain's CDR3 is CAISEGAGSGSYGYTF. In DNA, the CDR3 is TGTGCCATCAGTGAGGGAGCAGGGTCGGGAAGCTATGGCTACACCTTC.

About this clonotype: Sequence at one end of the junction differs from germline and may be a read error. The chain combines TRBV5-1 with TRBJ2-7; either TRBD1 or TRBD2 may fit D (5 bases each). The CDR3 is 15 amino acids. CDR1 and CDR2 from the germline V gene are SGHRS and YFSETQ. The CDR3 DNA follows: TGCGCCAGCAGCCCCGAGAGGGTAGGGACCTACGACCAGTACTTC. This codes for CASSPERVGTYDQYF.